This T cell receptor (beta chain) was sequenced during a study of identical twins. Study-level findings and limits: Cord blood's abundant beta clonotypes had fewer insertions, unlike memory repertoires. Compared with unrelated sharing, twin-shared out-of-frame alpha sequences had more low-probability sequences.

cDNA molecules carried unique molecular identifiers, and template switching added a universal primer site. TCRdb re-called the 5' RACE reads through MiXCR, storing one row per CDR3 protein. The table has hundreds of thousands of distinct CDR3 sequences, approximately 8% seen once. V lost 3 bases and J lost 2, with 8 bases in between. This CDR3 is 13 amino acids long. CDR1 and CDR2 from the germline V gene are DFQATT and SNEGSKA (reference sequence). A note on this clonotype: Its antigen is as yet unknown.

The sample was also reused in another study, on yellow fever vaccine responses in identical twins.

This TCR was recovered from a woman aged 18-30 years in good health. The rearrangement links TRBV20-1 to TRBJ2-1; D is possibly TRBD2 (6 bases). Sample: memory (CD45RO+) T cells sorted from blood. CDR3 residues: CSASGGPYNEQFF. For the CDR3, the DNA is TGCAGTGCTAGCGGGGGACCCTACAATGAGCAGTTCTTC.